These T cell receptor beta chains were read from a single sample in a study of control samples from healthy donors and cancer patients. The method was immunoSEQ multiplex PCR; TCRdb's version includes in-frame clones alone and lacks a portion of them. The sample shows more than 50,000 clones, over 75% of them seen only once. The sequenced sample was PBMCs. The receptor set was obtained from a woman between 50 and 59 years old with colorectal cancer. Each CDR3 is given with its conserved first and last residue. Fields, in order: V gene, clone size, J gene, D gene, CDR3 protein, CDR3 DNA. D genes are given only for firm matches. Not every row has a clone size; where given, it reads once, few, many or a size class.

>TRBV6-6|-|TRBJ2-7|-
CASSQSLGDWGQYF
TGTGCCAGCAGTCAATCTCTCGGGGACTGGGGGCAGTACTTC
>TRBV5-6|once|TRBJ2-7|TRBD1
CASSWGQGSYEQYF
TGTGCCAGCAGCTGGGGACAGGGTTCCTACGAGCAGTACTTC
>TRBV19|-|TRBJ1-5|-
CASSRIRGQPQHF
TGTGCCAGTAGTCGAATTCGGGGTCAGCCCCAGCATTTT
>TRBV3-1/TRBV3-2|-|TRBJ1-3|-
CASSLRTAGNTIYF
TGTGCCAGCAGCCTTCGGACTGCTGGAAACACCATATATTTT
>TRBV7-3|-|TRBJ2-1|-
CASSLEVQSSYNEQFF
TGTGCCAGCAGCTTAGAGGTCCAGAGCTCCTACAATGAGCAGTTCTTC
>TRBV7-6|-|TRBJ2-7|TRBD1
CASSFQTGPAYEQYF
TGTGCCAGCAGCTTCCAGACAGGGCCGGCCTACGAGCAGTACTTC
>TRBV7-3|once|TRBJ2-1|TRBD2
CASGLAGGREQFF
TGTGCCAGCGGGTTAGCGGGAGGTAGAGAGCAGTTCTTC
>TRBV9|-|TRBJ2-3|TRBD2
CASSVLAGGTDTQYF
TGTGCCAGCAGCGTTCTAGCGGGGGGCACAGATACGCAGTATTTT
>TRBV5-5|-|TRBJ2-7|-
CASSLAVVGVNEQYF
TGTGCCAGCAGCTTGGCCGTAGTGGGGGTAAACGAGCAGTACTTC
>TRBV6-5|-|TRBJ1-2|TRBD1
CATGGGQGIDGYTF
TGTGCCACCGGCGGCGGACAGGGGATTGACGGCTACACCTTC
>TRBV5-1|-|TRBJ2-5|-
CASSLRQTQETQYF
TGCGCCAGCAGCTTGAGGCAGACCCAAGAGACCCAGTACTTC
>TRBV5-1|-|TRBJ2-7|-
CASRPWGDFSEQYF
TGCGCCAGCAGGCCCTGGGGAGATTTTTCCGAGCAGTACTTC
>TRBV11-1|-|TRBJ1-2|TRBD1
CASSPPGQGWGYTF
TGTGCCAGCAGCCCTCCGGGACAGGGTTGGGGCTACACCTTC
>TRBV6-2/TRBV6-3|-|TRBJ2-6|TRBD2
CASSYGGAGANVLTF
TGTGCCAGCAGTTACGGGGGGGCTGGGGCCAACGTCCTGACTTTC
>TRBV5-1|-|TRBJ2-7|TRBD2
CASSLSLPASGRDYEQYF
TGCGCCAGCAGCTTGAGTTTGCCGGCTAGCGGGAGGGATTACGAGCAGTACTTC
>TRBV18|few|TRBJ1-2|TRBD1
CASSPSPGTGKGANYGYTF
TGTGCCAGCTCACCGTCCCCCGGGACAGGAAAAGGAGCTAACTATGGCTACACCTTC
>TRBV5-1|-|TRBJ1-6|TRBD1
CASSIDRENSPLHF
TGCGCCAGCAGCATCGACAGGGAAAATTCACCCCTCCACTTT
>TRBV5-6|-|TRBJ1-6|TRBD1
CASSLALQGASPLHF
TGTGCCAGCAGCTTGGCACTACAGGGGGCCTCACCCCTCCACTTT
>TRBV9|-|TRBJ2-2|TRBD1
CASSVGTGVGTGELFF
TGTGCCAGCAGCGTGGGGACAGGGGTCGGCACCGGGGAGCTGTTTTTT
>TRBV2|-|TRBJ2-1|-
CASSLGLSYNEQFF
TGTGCCAGCAGTTTGGGATTGTCCTACAATGAGCAGTTCTTC
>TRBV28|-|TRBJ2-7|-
CASSLGQVGEQYF
TGTGCCAGCAGTTTGGGGCAGGTGGGGGAGCAGTACTTC
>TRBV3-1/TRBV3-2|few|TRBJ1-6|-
CASSQGRTRNSPLHF
TGTGCCAGCAGCCAAGGAAGGACACGGAATTCACCCCTCCACTTT
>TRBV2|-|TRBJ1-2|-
CASRVTNYGYTF
TGTGCCAGCAGGGTAACTAACTATGGCTACACCTTC
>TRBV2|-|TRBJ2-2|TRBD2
CASLRRGLAGLSAGELFF
TGTGCCAGCCTGCGGCGGGGACTAGCGGGATTATCGGCCGGGGAGCTGTTTTTT
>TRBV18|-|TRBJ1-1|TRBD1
CASSPNRGNTEAFF
TGTGCCAGCTCACCAAACAGGGGGAATACTGAAGCTTTCTTT
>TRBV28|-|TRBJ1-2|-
CASSPPGEYGYTF
TGTGCCAGCAGTCCCCCGGGGGAATATGGCTACACCTTC
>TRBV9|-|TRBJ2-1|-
CASSVPRQESENNEQFF
TGTGCCAGCAGCGTACCACGACAGGAGTCGGAAAACAATGAGCAGTTCTTC
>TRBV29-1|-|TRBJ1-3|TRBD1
CSVRTGFLPGNTIYF
TGCAGCGTGAGGACAGGGTTCCTACCTGGAAACACCATATATTTT
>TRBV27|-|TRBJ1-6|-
CASGLQSSYNSPLHF
TGTGCCAGCGGGCTACAAAGCTCCTATAATTCACCCCTCCACTTT